A selection of T cell receptor beta chains follows, all from one sample in a study of siplizumab effects on memory and regulatory T cells. Clones were read by immunoSEQ multiplex PCR, and TCRdb kept only the in-frame ones, dropping some. The table lists roughly 100,000 clones, roughly 95% of them singletons. Sample: naive CD4+ T cells sorted from blood. The receptors stem from a human donor in good health. CDR3s include the opening cysteine and the closing phenylalanine or tryptophan. A D gene is named only where the DNA matches it firmly. Expanded clones get a size class; other rows say once, few or many, or leave the size out.

TRBV5-4,.,TRBD1,TRBJ2-7,CASSSGTGDYEQYF,TGTGCCAGCAGCTCCGGGACAGGTGACTACGAGCAGTACTTC
TRBV5-4,.,.,TRBJ1-1,CASSRLGLSKENTEAFF,TGTGCCAGCAGCCGTTTGGGACTTTCTAAGGAAAACACTGAAGCTTTCTTT
TRBV10-3,few,.,TRBJ1-2,CAISESGNYGYTF,TGTGCCATCAGTGAGTCCGGTAACTATGGCTACACCTTC
TRBV18,.,.,TRBJ1-4,CASSPQGANEKLFF,TGTGCCAGCTCACCACAGGGGGCTAATGAAAAACTGTTTTTT
TRBV27,.,TRBD1,TRBJ1-1,CASSLSTGLRYVVEAFF,TGTGCCAGCAGTTTATCGACAGGGTTGCGATATGTCGTTGAAGCTTTCTTT
TRBV7-6,.,.,TRBJ2-3,CASSPEGDTQYF,TGTGCCAGCAGCCCCGAGGGCGATACGCAGTATTTT
TRBV29-1,once,.,TRBJ1-5,CSVAADSNQPQHF,TGCAGCGTTGCGGCGGATAGCAATCAGCCCCAGCATTTT
TRBV7-9,.,TRBD1,TRBJ1-3,CASSLGDRDYSGNTIYF,TGTGCCAGCAGCTTAGGTGACAGGGATTACTCTGGAAACACCATATATTTT
TRBV10-1,.,TRBD1,TRBJ2-5,CAEQGARETQYF,TGCGCCGAACAGGGGGCGCGGGAGACCCAGTACTTC
TRBV5-1,.,TRBD2,TRBJ2-1,CASSSGTSRNNEQFF,TGCGCCAGCAGCTCCGGGACTAGCCGCAACAATGAGCAGTTCTTC
TRBV7-9,.,.,TRBJ2-5,CASSLAGQGRETQYF,TGTGCCAGCAGCTTAGCGGGGCAGGGGAGGGAGACCCAGTACTTC
TRBV7-8,.,.,TRBJ1-2,CASSLVSTVNYGYTF,TGTGCCAGCAGCTTAGTTTCGACAGTTAACTATGGCTACACCTTC
TRBV10-3,once,.,TRBJ1-1,CAISPTDLNTEAFF,TGTGCCATCAGTCCGACAGACCTGAACACTGAAGCTTTCTTT
TRBV18,once,TRBD1,TRBJ2-5,CASSPGNRGRETQYF,TGTGCCAGCTCACCCGGAAACAGGGGGCGAGAGACCCAGTACTTC
TRBV7-7,.,TRBD2,TRBJ2-5,CASSLGLAGVQETQYF,TGTGCCAGCAGCTTAGGACTAGCGGGGGTACAAGAGACCCAGTACTTC
TRBV28,once,.,TRBJ2-4,CASRGDGIAKNIQYF,TGTGCCAGCAGGGGGGACGGGATAGCCAAAAACATTCAGTACTTC
TRBV28,.,.,TRBJ1-1,CASSLLSRGDTEAFF,TGTGCCAGCAGTTTATTATCGCGTGGCGACACTGAAGCTTTCTTT
TRBV4-2,.,.,TRBJ2-2,CASSLTSSRDTGGELFF,TGTGCCAGCAGCCTAACCTCTTCCCGGGACACGGGCGGGGAGCTGTTTTTT
TRBV5-6,.,TRBD2,TRBJ2-7,CASSHKPKLAGGGEQYF,TGTGCCAGCAGCCATAAACCCAAACTAGCGGGGGGAGGCGAGCAGTACTTC
TRBV9,.,TRBD2,TRBJ2-3,CASSETGGSTDTQYF,TGTGCCAGCAGCGAAACCGGGGGGTCCACAGATACGCAGTATTTT
TRBV5-4,.,TRBD1,TRBJ1-2,CASSRGPGTVINYGYTF,TGTGCCAGCAGCCGAGGACCCGGGACAGTGATTAACTATGGCTACACCTTC
TRBV18,.,.,TRBJ1-1,CASSPAGKNTEAFF,TGTGCCAGCTCACCAGCAGGAAAAAACACTGAAGCTTTCTTT
TRBV10-1,.,TRBD1,TRBJ2-5,CASSGDRAKETQYF,TGCGCCAGCAGTGGGGACAGGGCCAAAGAGACCCAGTACTTC
TRBV27,.,TRBD1,TRBJ2-3,CATKPNRGADTQYF,TGTGCCACCAAACCAAACAGGGGCGCAGATACGCAGTATTTT
TRBV10-3,.,.,TRBJ1-1,CAISADSPPEAFF,TGTGCCATCAGTGCGGACAGCCCCCCTGAAGCTTTCTTT
TRBV5-5,.,TRBD2,TRBJ2-5,CASSSQTSGGPQETQYF,TGTGCCAGCAGCTCTCAGACTAGCGGGGGGCCACAAGAGACCCAGTACTTC
TRBV5-4,.,.,TRBJ2-3,CASSPTSGDTQYF,TGTGCCAGCAGCCCGACTTCGGGGGATACGCAGTATTTT
TRBV29-1,.,.,TRBJ2-1,CSVDPQGRARYNEQFF,TGCAGCGTTGATCCCCAGGGTAGGGCGAGGTACAATGAGCAGTTCTTC